The rows below give T cell receptor beta chains drawn from one sample of a study of cytomegalovirus exposure and HLA in healthy donors. Assay: immunoSEQ multiplex PCR; the TCRdb copy retains only in-frame clones and omits some. The repertoire includes approximately 120,000 clones, more than 75% of them detected once, and 9.5% to 15% sits in the top ten. The sample was PBMCs. These receptors originate from a middle-aged woman in good health and CMV-seropositive. Both conserved end residues are part of each CDR3. The D gene is left open where the match is weak. Not every row has a clone size; where given, it reads once, few, many or a size class.

d_call j_call cdr3_length clone_size v_call cdr3_aa cdr3_nt
TRBD1 TRBJ1-6 14 - TRBV9 CASSVMTGGSPLHF TGTGCCAGCAGCGTAATGACAGGGGGTTCACCCCTCCACTTT
- TRBJ2-1 15 - TRBV15 CATSRGGGSYNEQFF TGTGCCACCAGCAGAGGGGGAGGCTCCTACAATGAGCAGTTCTTC
- TRBJ1-2 12 - TRBV30 CAWARVPYGYTF TGTGCCTGGGCTCGGGTCCCATATGGCTACACCTTC
- TRBJ2-6 14 - TRBV6-1 CASSDTGGANVLTF TGTGCCAGCAGTGATACCGGTGGGGCCAACGTCCTGACTTTC
TRBD2 TRBJ2-5 16 - TRBV30 CAWRVPGGGAGETQYF TGTGCCTGGAGAGTCCCTGGCGGGGGGGCCGGGGAGACCCAGTACTTC
TRBD2 TRBJ2-3 16 - TRBV7-3 CASSRQSGGTTDTQYF TGTGCCAGCAGCCGCCAAAGCGGGGGGACCACAGATACGCAGTATTTT
- TRBJ1-2 12 few TRBV2 CASSLYIEGYTF TGTGCCAGCAGTCTTTATATCGAGGGCTACACCTTC
- TRBJ2-3 12 once TRBV19 CASRQGTDTQYF TGTGCCAGTAGGCAGGGCACAGATACGCAGTATTTT
TRBD1 TRBJ1-5 16 - TRBV4-2 CASSLGDRGLGQPQHF TGTGCCAGCAGCCTCGGAGACAGGGGGCTTGGTCAGCCCCAGCATTTT
- TRBJ1-1 13 - TRBV19 CASKFNRGTEAFF TGTGCCAGTAAATTTAATCGAGGGACTGAAGCTTTCTTT
TRBD1 TRBJ1-6 16 - TRBV7-9 CASSLGTGTLNSPLHF TGTGCCAGCAGCTTGGGGACAGGGACCCTCAATTCACCCCTCCACTTT
TRBD2 TRBJ2-2 16 once TRBV7-6 CASSLASGGNAGELFF TGTGCCAGCAGCTTGGCCAGCGGGGGGAACGCCGGGGAGCTGTTTTTT
TRBD2 TRBJ2-1 20 - TRBV29-1 CSVFSVYGGASNPSYNEQFF TGCAGCGTCTTTTCGGTTTACGGGGGGGCCTCTAATCCCTCCTACAATGAGCAGTTCTTC
- TRBJ2-3 14 - TRBV7-2 CASSQQGYTDTQYF TGTGCCAGCAGCCAGCAGGGGTATACAGATACGCAGTATTTT
- TRBJ1-4 23 - TRBV27 CASSLKIRSGFIDGRIFGEKLFF TGTGCCAGCAGTTTAAAGATCCGGTCGGGGTTTATTGACGGAAGAATTTTTGGGGAAAAACTGTTTTTT
- TRBJ1-5 12 few TRBV2 CASSNPTGPQHF TGTGCCAGCAGTAATCCCACAGGGCCCCAGCATTTT
- TRBJ1-2 16 - TRBV7-9 CASSLGTVVGKGGYTF TGTGCCAGCAGCTTAGGGACAGTCGTAGGGAAGGGTGGCTACACCTTC
- TRBJ2-5 13 - TRBV25-1 CASSWRSQETQYF TGTGCCAGCAGTTGGAGGTCCCAAGAGACCCAGTACTTC
TRBD1 TRBJ1-1 14 - TRBV7-9 CASSSSGGNTEAFF TGTGCCAGCAGCTCCTCAGGGGGAAACACTGAAGCTTTCTTT
TRBD1 TRBJ1-5 15 - TRBV19 CASIRQGASNQPQHF TGTGCCAGTATCCGACAGGGGGCAAGCAATCAGCCCCAGCATTTT
TRBD2 TRBJ2-1 16 - TRBV2 CASTPGLAGGRHEQFF TGTGCCAGCACACCGGGACTAGCGGGGGGAAGGCATGAGCAGTTCTTC
- TRBJ1-5 14 - TRBV6-1 CASSALYSNQPQHF TGTGCCAGCAGTGCCCTGTATAGCAATCAGCCCCAGCATTTT
TRBD2 TRBJ2-3 17 - TRBV4-2 CASSQDSSSGGRDTQYF TGTGCCAGCAGCCAAGATTCGAGTAGCGGGGGTAGGGATACGCAGTATTTT
- TRBJ2-7 17 - TRBV18 CASSSTGLTRFSYEQYF TGTGCCAGCTCATCAACAGGGCTTACGAGGTTCTCCTACGAGCAGTACTTC
- TRBJ2-1 16 - TRBV15 CATSRELKIPYNEQFF TGTGCCACCAGCAGAGAACTGAAGATCCCCTACAATGAGCAGTTCTTC
- TRBJ2-1 15 few TRBV4-1 CASSQAGFYGNEQFF TGCGCCAGCAGCCAAGCAGGGTTTTATGGCAATGAGCAGTTCTTC
TRBD2 TRBJ2-5 16 - TRBV5-4 CASSWTSGEPRETQYF TGTGCCAGCAGTTGGACTAGCGGGGAGCCAAGGGAGACCCAGTACTTC
- TRBJ1-2 15 once TRBV30 CAWTVNGGARYNYTF TGTGCCTGGACGGTCAATGGGGGGGCGCGGTATAACTACACCTTC
- TRBJ2-7 11 few TRBV10-1 CASSAGYEQYF TGCGCCAGCAGTGCCGGCTACGAGCAGTACTTC
- TRBJ2-2 16 - TRBV5-1 CASNGVGQPNTGELFF TGCGCCAGCAACGGCGTAGGACAGCCGAACACCGGGGAGCTGTTTTTT
- TRBJ2-5 16 - TRBV10-3 CAISDGGGDSRETQYF TGTGCCATCAGTGACGGCGGGGGCGATAGTAGAGAGACCCAGTACTTC
- TRBJ2-2 14 - TRBV5-1 CASSLAGSTGELFF TGCGCCAGCAGCTTGGCAGGATCCACCGGGGAGCTGTTTTTT
- TRBJ1-6 14 - TRBV13 CASSIRSYNSPLHF TGTGCCAGCAGCATTCGCTCCTATAATTCACCCCTCCACTTT
- TRBJ2-4 16 few TRBV5-4 CASSLGGDQGKNIQYF TGTGCCAGCAGCTTGGGGGGGGACCAAGGCAAAAACATTCAGTACTTC
TRBD1 TRBJ1-4 19 - TRBV19 CASSPIGTGTLSTNEKLFF TGTGCCAGTAGCCCGATCGGGACAGGGACATTATCGACTAATGAAAAACTGTTTTTT
- TRBJ2-3 14 - TRBV9 CASSRTGYTDTQYF TGTGCCAGCAGCAGAACGGGGTACACAGATACGCAGTATTTT
- TRBJ1-3 16 - TRBV25-1 CANIPSHVDSGNTIYF TGTGCCAACATCCCTAGTCACGTTGACTCTGGAAACACCATATATTTT
- TRBJ2-2 13 - TRBV2 CASSGNEAGELFF TGTGCCAGCAGTGGTAATGAGGCCGGGGAGCTGTTTTTT
TRBD1 TRBJ1-5 17 - TRBV7-2 CASSFGGTAYSNQPQHF TGTGCCAGCAGCTTTGGTGGGACAGCATATAGCAATCAGCCCCAGCATTTT
TRBD1 TRBJ1-1 15 - TRBV19 CASIDRGNRNTEAFF TGTGCCAGTATCGACAGGGGAAACAGGAACACTGAAGCTTTCTTT
TRBD2 TRBJ2-3 16 - TRBV7-9 CSSSPRAGGLTDTQYF TGTTCCAGCAGCCCCAGGGCGGGGGGGCTCACAGATACGCAGTATTTT
- TRBJ1-1 13 - TRBV10-3 CAISDRVNTEAFF TGTGCCATCAGTGACAGGGTGAACACTGAAGCTTTCTTT
- TRBJ2-1 12 few TRBV6-6 CASSQQGHEQFF TGTGCCAGCAGTCAACAGGGTCATGAGCAGTTCTTC
- TRBJ2-6 17 - TRBV5-1 CASSQGSLGVGANVLTF TGCGCCAGCAGCCAGGGAAGCCTAGGGGTAGGGGCCAACGTCCTGACTTTC
TRBD2 TRBJ2-7 15 - TRBV10-3 CAIKRISGGADEQYF TGTGCCATCAAGAGGATCAGCGGGGGGGCGGACGAGCAGTACTTC
- TRBJ1-6 15 many TRBV6-1 CASLGGLRPNSPLHF TGTGCCAGTCTAGGAGGCCTCAGACCCAACTCACCCCTCCACTTT
TRBD1 TRBJ1-1 14 once TRBV7-3 CASSPSNPGTETFF TGTGCCAGCAGCCCTTCGAACCCCGGGACAGAAACTTTCTTT
TRBD2 TRBJ2-5 17 - TRBV4-1 CASSRGTSGGAGETQYF TGCGCCAGCAGCCGAGGGACTAGCGGGGGGGCCGGGGAGACCCAGTACTTC
- TRBJ1-5 13 - TRBV30 CAWSANSNQPQHF TGTGCCTGGAGTGCCAATAGCAATCAGCCCCAGCATTTT
- TRBJ2-2 16 few TRBV30 CAWSVLGLANTGELFF TGTGCCTGGAGTGTACTAGGGCTAGCGAACACCGGGGAGCTGTTTTTT
- TRBJ1-4 17 - TRBV5-1 CASSGARAMGFNEKLFF TGCGCCAGCAGCGGGGCCAGGGCGATGGGGTTTAATGAAAAACTGTTTTTT
TRBD1 TRBJ1-1 16 - TRBV6-5 CASSYTGAALNTEAFF TGTGCCAGCAGTTACACAGGGGCAGCTTTGAACACTGAAGCTTTCTTT
- TRBJ2-2 15 - TRBV9 CASSPSGAGTGELFF TGTGCCAGCAGCCCCTCAGGGGCCGGCACCGGGGAGCTGTTTTTT
- TRBJ2-5 14 few TRBV6-5 CASSPEGGGETQYF TGTGCCAGCAGTCCCGAGGGGGGAGGGGAGACCCAGTACTTC
- TRBJ2-2 14 - TRBV4-1 CASSQVGGTGELFF TGCGCCAGCAGCCAAGTCGGCGGGACCGGGGAGCTGTTTTTT
- TRBJ2-1 15 few TRBV5-1 CASSPGHAVNNEQFF TGCGCCAGCAGCCCCGGACACGCGGTAAACAATGAGCAGTTCTTC
- TRBJ2-7 13 few TRBV6-1 CASRAGLTYEQYF TGTGCCAGCAGGGCGGGATTAACCTACGAGCAGTACTTC